This TCR beta chain was captured by sequencing in a study of patients and donors after allogeneic stem cell transplantation. TCRdb passed the RT-PCR reads through MiXCR, listing each CDR3 protein once. The sample has around 2,000 distinct CDR3 sequences; about 1.7% are singletons. This clonotype rates as medium-sized. The CDR3 extends over 16 amino acids. Sequenced sample: blood, either unsorted or a sorted T cell fraction (not recorded which). The rearrangement uses TRBV3-2 and TRBJ2-5; TRBD2 is taken as the D call from the table, unchecked against the DNA. TRBV3-2 is flagged as a pseudogene. The TCR originated in a human donor who was either an allogeneic HSCT recipient or a stem cell or donor lymphocyte infusion donor (not recorded which). It is not recorded whose cells these are; they may come from a transplant donor. The CDR3 sequence is CASSQGLVGGPETQYF. The CDR3, as DNA: TGTGCCAGCAGCCAAGGTTTAGTGGGGGGGCCGGAGACCCAGTACTTC.